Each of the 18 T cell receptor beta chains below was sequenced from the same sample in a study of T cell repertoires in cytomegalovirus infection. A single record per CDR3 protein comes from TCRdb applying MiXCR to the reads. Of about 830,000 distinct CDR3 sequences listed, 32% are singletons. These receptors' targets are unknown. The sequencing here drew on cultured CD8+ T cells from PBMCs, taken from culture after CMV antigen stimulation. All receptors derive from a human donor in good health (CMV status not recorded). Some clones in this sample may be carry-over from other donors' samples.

CDR3 residues: CASSEPLRDEKLFF. The DNA of the CDR3 is TGTGCCAGCAGTGAACCACTTCGGGATGAAAAACTGTTTTTT. The rearrangement links TRBV6-1 to TRBJ1-4; unclear D gene. Germline CDR1 is MNHNS and CDR2 is SASEGT. V was pared by 2 bases and J by 6 bases, with 10 bases between. CDR3 size: 14 residues.

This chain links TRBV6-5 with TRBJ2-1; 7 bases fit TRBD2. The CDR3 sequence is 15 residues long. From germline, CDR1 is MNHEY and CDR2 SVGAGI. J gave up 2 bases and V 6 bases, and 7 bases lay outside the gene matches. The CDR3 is CASSALAAPYNEQFF. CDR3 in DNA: TGTGCCAGCAGCGCTCTAGCGGCCCCCTACAATGAGCAGTTCTTC.

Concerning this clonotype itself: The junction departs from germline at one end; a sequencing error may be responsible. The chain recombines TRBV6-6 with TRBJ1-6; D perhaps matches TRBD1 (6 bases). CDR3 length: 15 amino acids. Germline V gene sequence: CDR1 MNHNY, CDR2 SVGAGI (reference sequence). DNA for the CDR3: TGTGCCATCCCCCCCGGGGGGCTTCATAATACACCCCTCCACTTT. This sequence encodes CAIPPGGLHNTPLHF.

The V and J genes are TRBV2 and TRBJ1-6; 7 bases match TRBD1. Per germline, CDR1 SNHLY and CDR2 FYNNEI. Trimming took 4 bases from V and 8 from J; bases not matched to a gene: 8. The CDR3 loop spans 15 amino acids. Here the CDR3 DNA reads TGTGCCAGCAGTGTCAGGGTCAGGGGGGATTCACCCCTCCACTTT. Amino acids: CASSVRVRGDSPLHF.

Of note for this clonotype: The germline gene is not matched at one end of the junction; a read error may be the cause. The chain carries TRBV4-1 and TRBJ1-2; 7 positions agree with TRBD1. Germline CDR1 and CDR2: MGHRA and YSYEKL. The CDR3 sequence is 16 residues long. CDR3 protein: CASSPQWGTANYGNTF. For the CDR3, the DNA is TGCGCCAGCAGCCCCCAATGGGGGACAGCTAACTATGGCAACACCTTC.

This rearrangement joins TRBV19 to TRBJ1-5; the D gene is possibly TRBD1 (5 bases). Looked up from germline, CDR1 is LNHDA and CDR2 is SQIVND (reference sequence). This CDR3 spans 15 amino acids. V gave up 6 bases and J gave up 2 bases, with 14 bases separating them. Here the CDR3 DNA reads TGTGCCAGTAGCCCGTGGGGGGTGGGCAATCAGCCCCAGCATTTT. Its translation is CASSPWGVGNQPQHF.

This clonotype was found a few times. Here the CDR3 DNA reads TGTGCCAGCAGTGAATGGGATGGGACAGGGGGCACTGAAGCTTTCTTT. The encoded protein is CASSEWDGTGGTEAFF. The chain is built from TRBV6-1 and TRBJ1-1, with 11 bases fitting TRBD1. This CDR3 region has 16 residues. The germline gives CDR1 MNHNS, CDR2 SASEGT. Trimming cost V 2 bases and J 4 bases; bases outside gene matches: 6.

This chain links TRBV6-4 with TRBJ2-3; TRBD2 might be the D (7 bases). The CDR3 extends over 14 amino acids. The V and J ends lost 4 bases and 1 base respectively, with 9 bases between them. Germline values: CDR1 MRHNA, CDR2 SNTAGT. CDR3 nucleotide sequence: TGTGCCAGCAGTGGGGGGGGCCGCACAGATACGCAGTATTTT. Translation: CASSGGGRTDTQYF.

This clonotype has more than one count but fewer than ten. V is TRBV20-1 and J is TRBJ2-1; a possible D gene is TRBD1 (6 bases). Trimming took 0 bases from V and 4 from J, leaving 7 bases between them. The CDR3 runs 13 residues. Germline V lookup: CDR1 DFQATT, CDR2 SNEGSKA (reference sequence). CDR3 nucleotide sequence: TGCAGTGCTAGAGAGACAGGATACAATGAGCAGTTCTTC. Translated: CSARETGYNEQFF.

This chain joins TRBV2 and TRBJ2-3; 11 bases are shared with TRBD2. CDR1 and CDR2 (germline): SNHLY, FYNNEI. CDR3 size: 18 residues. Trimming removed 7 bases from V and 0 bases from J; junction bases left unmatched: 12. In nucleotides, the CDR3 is TGTGCCAGCACTAAGGGGGGACTAGCGGCCCCTAGCACAGATACGCAGTATTTT. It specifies CASTKGGLAAPSTDTQYF.

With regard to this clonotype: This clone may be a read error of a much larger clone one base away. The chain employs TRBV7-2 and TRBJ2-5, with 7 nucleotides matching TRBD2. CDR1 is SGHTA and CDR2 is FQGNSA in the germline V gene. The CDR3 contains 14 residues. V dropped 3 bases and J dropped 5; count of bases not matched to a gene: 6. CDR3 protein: CASSFVGGTETQYF. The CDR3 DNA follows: TGTGCCAGCAGCTTTGTGGGGGGGACGGAGACCCAGTACTTC. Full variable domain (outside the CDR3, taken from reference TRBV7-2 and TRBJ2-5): GAGVSQSPSNKVTEKGKDVELRCDPISGHTALYWYRQSLGQGLEFLIYFQGNSAPDKSGLPSDRFSAERTGGSVSTLTIQRTQQEDSAVYLCASSFVGGTETQYFGPGTRLLVL.

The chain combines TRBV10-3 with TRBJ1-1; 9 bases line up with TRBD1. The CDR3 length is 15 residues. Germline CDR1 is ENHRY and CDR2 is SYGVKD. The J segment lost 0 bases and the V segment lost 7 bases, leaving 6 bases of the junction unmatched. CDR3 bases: TGTGCCATCACCCCCGGGACAGGGATGAACACTGAAGCTTTCTTT. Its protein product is CAITPGTGMNTEAFF.

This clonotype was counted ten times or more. The CDR3 nucleotides are TGTGCCAGCACCCCCCGGACAGGGAAGTTTGACTATGGCTACACCTTC. This gives the protein CASTPRTGKFDYGYTF. The chain couples TRBV7-9 to TRBJ1-2; TRBD1 aligns across 8 bases. V lost 7 bases, J lost 3 bases, and 13 bases stayed unmatched. Germline values: CDR1 SEHNR, CDR2 FQNEAQ (reference sequence). The CDR3 runs to 16 residues.

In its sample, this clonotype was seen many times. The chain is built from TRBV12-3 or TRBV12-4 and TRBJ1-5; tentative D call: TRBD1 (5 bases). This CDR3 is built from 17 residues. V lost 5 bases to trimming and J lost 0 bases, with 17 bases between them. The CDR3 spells CASSPRQWDYSNQPQHF. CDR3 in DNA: TGTGCCAGCAGTCCAAGGCAGTGGGACTATAGCAATCAGCCCCAGCATTTT.

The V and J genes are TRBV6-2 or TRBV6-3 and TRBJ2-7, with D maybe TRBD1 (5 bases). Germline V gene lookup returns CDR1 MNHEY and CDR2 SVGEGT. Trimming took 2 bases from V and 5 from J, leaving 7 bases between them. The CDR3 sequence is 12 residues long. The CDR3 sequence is CASSYPGNEQYF. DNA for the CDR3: TGTGCCAGCAGTTACCCAGGGAACGAGCAGTACTTC.

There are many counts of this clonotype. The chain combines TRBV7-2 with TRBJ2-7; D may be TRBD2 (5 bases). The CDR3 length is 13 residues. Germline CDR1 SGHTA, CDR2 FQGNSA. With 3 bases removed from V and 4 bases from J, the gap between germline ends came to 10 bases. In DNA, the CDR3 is TGTGCCAGCAGCTTCGGGGAAACTTACGAGCAGTACGTC. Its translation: CASSFGETYEQYV.

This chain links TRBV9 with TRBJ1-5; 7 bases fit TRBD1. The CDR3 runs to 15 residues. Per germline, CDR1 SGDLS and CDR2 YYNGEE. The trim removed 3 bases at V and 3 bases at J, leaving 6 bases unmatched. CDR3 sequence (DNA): TGTGCCAGCAGCGAGTACGGGACAGCCAATCAGCCCCAGCATTTT. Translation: CASSEYGTANQPQHF.

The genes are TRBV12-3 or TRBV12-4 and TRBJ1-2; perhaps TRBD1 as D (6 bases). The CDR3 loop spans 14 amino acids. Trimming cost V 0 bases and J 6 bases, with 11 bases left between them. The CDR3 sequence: CASSLAPRGHGYTF. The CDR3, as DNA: TGTGCCAGCAGTTTAGCGCCCAGGGGTCATGGCTACACCTTC.